This T cell receptor beta chain was sequenced in a study of blood T cell repertoires in COVID-19. Whole-study context: T cells, B-cell-depleted T cells, or PBMCs supplied cDNA or gDNA.

This CDR3 has 15 residues. Germline V gene lookup returns CDR1 KGHSH and CDR2 LQKENI. The V gene end was trimmed by 5 bases and the J gene end by 3 bases; junction bases not matched to a gene: 1. Profiled with immunoSEQ multiplex PCR; TCRdb holds only in-frame clones, not every one. Of roughly 340,000 clones listed, 80% to 90% are singletons. The gene calls are TRBV18 and TRBJ2-7; 16 bases match TRBD2. The sequenced sample was PBMCs or T cells enriched from blood (not recorded which). The clonotype was recovered from a man between 18 and 29 years old who had recovered from COVID-19. The CDR3 reads CASSGTSGRGYEQYF. CDR3 coding DNA: TGTGCCAGCTCAGGGACTAGCGGGAGGGGCTACGAGCAGTACTTC.